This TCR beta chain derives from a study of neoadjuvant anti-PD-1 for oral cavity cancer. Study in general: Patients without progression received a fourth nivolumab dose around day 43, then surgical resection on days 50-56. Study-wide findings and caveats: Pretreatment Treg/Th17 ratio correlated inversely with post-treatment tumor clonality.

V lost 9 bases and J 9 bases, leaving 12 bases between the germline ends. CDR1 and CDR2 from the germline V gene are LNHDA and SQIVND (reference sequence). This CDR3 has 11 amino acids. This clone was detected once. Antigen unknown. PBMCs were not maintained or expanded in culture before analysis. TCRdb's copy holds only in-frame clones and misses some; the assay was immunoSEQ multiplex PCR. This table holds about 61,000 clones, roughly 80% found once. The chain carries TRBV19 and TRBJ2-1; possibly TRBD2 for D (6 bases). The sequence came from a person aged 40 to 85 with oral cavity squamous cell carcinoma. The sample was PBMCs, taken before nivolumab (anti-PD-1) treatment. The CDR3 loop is CASYDGGEQFF. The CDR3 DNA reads TGTGCCAGCTATGACGGGGGTGAGCAGTTCTTC.